The T cell receptor (beta chain) described here comes from a study of blood T cell repertoires in COVID-19. Overall study: PBMCs, B-cell-depleted T cells, or T cells were the source of the cDNA or gDNA that made up the material.

Losses at the gene ends were 6 bases for V and 8 bases for J; bases not matched to a gene: 7. This CDR3 is 14 amino acids long. CDR1 and CDR2 from the germline V gene are SNHLY and FYNNEI. Method: immunoSEQ multiplex PCR; TCRdb's copy keeps in-frame clones and lacks some. The sample has roughly 220,000 clones, 70% to 90% seen once. The chain combines TRBV2 with TRBJ1-1; 12 bases match TRBD1. The sample consisted of PBMCs or T cells enriched from blood (not recorded which). This sequence originates from a woman in her forties with acute COVID-19. CDR3 amino acids: CASSLGQGATEAFF. CDR3 DNA sequence: TGTGCCAGCAGCCTGGGACAGGGGGCTACCGAAGCTTTCTTT. Variable domain in full (rest from reference TRBV2 and TRBJ1-1): EPEVTQTPSHQVTQMGQEVILRCVPISNHLYFYWYRQILGQKVEFLVSFYNNEISEKSEIFDDQFSVERPDGSNFTLKIRSTKLEDSAMYFCASSLGQGATEAFFGQGTRLTVV.